A single sample gave rise to the 9 T cell receptor beta chains below, sequenced in a study of a mutant IDH1 vaccine in newly diagnosed glioma. Sequencing used immunoSEQ multiplex PCR; TCRdb keeps in-frame clones, though not all of them. The top ten clones hold 7% to 10% of a sample with about 36,000 clones, around 78% of them seen once. Time point defined: baseline, week 1 (first vaccination visit). Documented treatment: pre-vaccination baseline after standard-of-care therapy. Sample: PBMCs, taken from a glioma patient treated with radiotherapy, temozolomide or both. These receptors all come from a man aged 40-49 years with glioma. Some clones in this sample may be carry-over from other donors' samples.

This clone was seen a few times. The V call is TRBV11-3, the J call TRBJ2-2, with TRBD1 matching 7 bases. Germline V lookup: CDR1 SGHNT, CDR2 YENEEA. Trimming took 5 bases from V and 1 from J; bases not matched to a gene: 4. CDR3 length equals 15 residues. Written as DNA, the CDR3 is TGTGCCAGCAGCCGGCGGACAGGGAACACCGGGGAGCTGTTTTTT. Protein product: CASSRRTGNTGELFF.

This clone appeared once. The J gene is TRBJ1-2, the V gene TRBV2, with D hard to call. The ends were cut back, 3 bases at V and 11 bases at J, with 13 bases in the middle. Germline V CDR1 and CDR2: SNHLY, FYNNEI. The CDR3 spans 12 residues. CDR3 nucleotides: TGTGCCAGCAGTGATGTAGGGTCTGCGTACACCTTC. Translation gives CASSDVGSAYTF.

CDR3 region: CASSAGGTVLMETQYF. The CDR3 nucleotides read TGCGCCAGCAGCGCAGGGGGCACTGTCTTAATGGAGACCCAGTACTTC. The chain carries TRBV5-1 and TRBJ2-5, with 8 bases fitting TRBD1. The CDR3 is 16 residues long. Germline V gene data show CDR1 as SGHRS and CDR2 as YFSETQ. The V segment lost 4 bases and the J segment 5 bases; nucleotides outside the gene matches: 13. The entire variable domain, with the rest obtained from reference TRBV5-1 and TRBJ2-5, is as follows: KAGVTQTPRYLIKTRGQQVTLSCSPISGHRSVSWYQQTPGQGLQFLFEYFSETQRNKGNFPGRFSGRQFSNSRSEMNVSTLELGDSALYLCASSAGGTVLMETQYFGPGTRLLVL.

The genes are TRBV19 and TRBJ1-1, with a weak D call TRBD1 (6 bases). This CDR3 comprises 14 residues. V lost 3 bases to trimming and J lost 1 base, with 9 bases between them. Germline assignment: CDR1 LNHDA and CDR2 SQIVND (reference sequence). CDR3 loop: CASSIYRENTEAFF. In DNA form, the CDR3 reads TGTGCCAGTAGTATCTACAGGGAGAACACTGAAGCTTTCTTT.

The chain couples TRBV6-5 to TRBJ1-1; the D gene is possibly TRBD1 (5 bases). Germline V gives CDR1 MNHEY, CDR2 SVGAGI. V lost 6 bases and J 4 bases, leaving 15 bases between the germline ends. The CDR3 runs 14 residues. The CDR3 protein is CASRSDSELTEAFF. The CDR3 DNA follows: TGTGCCAGCAGATCAGACAGTGAACTCACTGAAGCTTTCTTT.

This sequence joins TRBV13 and TRBJ1-2; D not certain. The CDR3 length is 15 residues. V was trimmed by 0 bases and J by 5 bases, leaving 13 bases between them. Germline values: CDR1 PRHDT, CDR2 FYEKMQ (reference sequence). CDR3 bases: TGTGCCAGCAGCTTAGGCCCGACTAATGGGTATGGCTACACCTTC. Protein: CASSLGPTNGYGYTF.

V is TRBV15 and J is TRBJ1-4, with D perhaps matching TRBD1 (5 bases). Germline V gives CDR1 LNHNV, CDR2 YYDKDF (reference sequence). The CDR3 has 15 amino acids. V gave up 0 bases and J gave up 8 bases, with 13 bases separating them. The DNA of the CDR3 is TGTGCCACCAGCAGAGATACGGGGACTTGGGAAAAACTGTTTTTT. This sequence encodes CATSRDTGTWEKLFF.

The chain joins TRBV13 to TRBJ2-3; 12 nucleotides match TRBD2. After removal of 5 bases from V and 6 bases from J, the junction contained 6 bases not matched to a gene. This CDR3 has 15 amino acids. CDR1 is PRHDT and CDR2 is FYEKMQ in the germline V gene (reference sequence). The CDR3 reads CASSPRLAGEDTQYF. CDR3 nucleotide sequence: TGTGCCAGCAGCCCTAGACTAGCGGGGGAGGATACGCAGTATTTT.

This chain links TRBV5-1 with TRBJ2-7; possibly TRBD1 for D (6 bases). The V gene's germline CDR1 is SGHRS and CDR2 YFSETQ. The CDR3 is 16 residues long. Trimming left V 4 bases short and J 4 bases short, with 21 bases between. CDR3 sequence (DNA): TGCGCCAGCAGCCACCACAACTCGGGACACCCTTACGAGCAGTACTTC. It translates to CASSHHNSGHPYEQYF.